These 7 T cell receptor beta chains were all obtained from the same sample, sequenced in a study of blood T cell repertoires in COVID-19 (dated by TCRdb to the early 2020s). Library prep was done by the immunoSEQ multiplex PCR assay. Here the immuneACCESS table is served through TCRdb, limited to in-frame sequences with V and J called. Missing clones are a known gap in these copies; in checked studies unresolved V genes cover under half, and the rest lacks a known reason. This sample gives about 140,000 clones in total; roughly 89% of them show up just once. The ten top clones hold 5% of the sample. Sequenced sample: peripheral blood. The receptors were sampled from a human donor in a cohort sampled during active COVID-19.

This chain connects TRBV2 to TRBJ2-7, with 9 bases identical to TRBD1. Germline V gene lookup returns CDR1 SNHLY and CDR2 FYNNEI. The CDR3 runs 16 residues. V lost 4 bases, J lost 2 bases, and 9 bases stayed unmatched. The CDR3: CASSVLGGQGTYEQYF. Written as DNA, the CDR3 is TGTGCCAGCAGTGTGTTAGGGGGACAGGGAACCTACGAGCAGTACTTC.

V and J are TRBV12-3 or TRBV12-4 and TRBJ2-1; no clear D gene. Trimming stripped 3 bases from V and 9 bases from J, with 6 bases between. There are 11 residues in the CDR3. CDR3 DNA: TGTGCCAGCAGTTTTAGTGGTGAGCAGTTCTTC. This gives the protein CASSFSGEQFF.

The gene calls are TRBV7-3 and TRBJ2-1; 12 bases fit TRBD1. The CDR3 has 15 residues. Trimming at V came to 0 bases and at J to 12 bases, leaving 6 bases not matched to a gene. Germline CDR1 is SGHTA and CDR2 is FQGTGA. The CDR3 DNA follows: TGTGCCAGCAGCTTAACCGGGACAGGGGGCAAGTGGCAGTTCTTC. It specifies CASSLTGTGGKWQFF.

The table lists this clone with a few counts. The chain couples TRBV30 to TRBJ1-1; D remains unclear. This CDR3 comprises 12 residues. Trimming cost V 3 bases and J 3 bases, with 8 bases left between them. Germline V CDR1 and CDR2: GTSNPN, SVGIG (reference sequence). The CDR3 loop reads CAWRAMDTEAFF. The CDR3 region has the DNA TGTGCCTGGAGGGCCATGGACACTGAAGCTTTCTTT.

The J gene is TRBJ2-5, the V gene TRBV5-4, with a weak D call TRBD1 (6 bases). The germline V gene has CDR1 SGHNT and CDR2 YYREEE (reference sequence). Trimming took off 6 bases at V and 2 bases at J, with 20 bases between the two ends. The CDR3 is 16 residues long. The CDR3 region is CASNAGTRRSQETQYF. The CDR3 DNA is TGTGCCAGCAACGCCGGGACAAGGAGATCACAAGAGACCCAGTACTTC.

The chain combines TRBV28 with TRBJ2-3, with a possible D match to TRBD2 (6 bases). The germline gives CDR1 MDHEN, CDR2 SYDVKM. CDR3 length: 15 residues. V lost 10 bases to trimming and J lost 0 bases, with 17 bases between them. CDR3 DNA: TGTGCCATCGCCCCCCAGGCGGGAAGCACAGATACGCAGTATTTT. It specifies CAIAPQAGSTDTQYF.

The chain uses TRBV11-2 and TRBJ2-7; D is perhaps TRBD2 (7 bases). CDR1 is SGHAT, CDR2 FQNNGV, per germline. This CDR3 spans 17 amino acids. V gave up 5 bases and J gave up 4 bases, with 24 bases separating them. Here the CDR3 reads CASSHPPGAGASYEQYF. CDR3 sequence (DNA): TGTGCCAGCAGCCATCCCCCCGGCGCGGGGGCGAGTTACGAGCAGTACTTC.